Given below is one T cell receptor beta chain in context. Its antigen is unknown. The data were obtained in a study of T cells after yellow fever vaccination. The study, taken as a whole, reports: Post-booster repertoires contained most primary-vaccination clones again (approximately 97% CD4, roughly 90% CD8). Shared CD4/CD8 clonotypes were a small share, likely from convergent recombination.

TCRdb called the 5' RACE reads again in MiXCR, with one record for every CDR3 protein. The sample lists more than 300,000 distinct CDR3 sequences; approximately 7% were seen once. The sequence was collected from a man aged 18 to 29 who received the YFV17D yellow fever vaccine. Here the sequenced sample was PBMCs, taken about 41 days after the first yellow fever vaccination.

The CDR3 protein is CASSSVWTQYF. In DNA form, the CDR3 reads TGTGCCAGCAGTTCCGTTTGGACCCAGTACTTC. The rearrangement links TRBV6-5 to TRBJ2-5, with D uncertain. CDR1 and CDR2 (germline): MNHEY, SVGAGI. V was trimmed by 4 bases and J by 7 bases, leaving 7 bases between them. The CDR3 is made up of 11 amino acids.